The clone carrying this T cell receptor beta chain showed up just once. Its antigen remains unidentified. Generated by immunoSEQ multiplex PCR, the TCRdb table keeps only in-frame clones and is missing some. The sample lists 5,000 to 6,500 clones; just under 70% were seen once. Trimming took 1 base from V and 2 from J; bases not matched to a gene: 8. This CDR3 has 17 residues. Germline CDR1 reads SGHDT; CDR2 reads YYEEEE. This specimen belongs to a study of OX40 agonist ivuxolimab in advanced cancers. Study-wide results and limits: At doses 0.1 to 3.0 mg/kg, CD4+ and CD8+ clones expanded. It was also the case that some nonresponders had low normalized T-cell clonal expansion.

The chain joins TRBV5-6 to TRBJ2-3; 9 bases are a match to TRBD1. The sample consisted of CD4+ or CD8+ T cells sorted from blood, taken in a trial of the OX40 agonist ivuxolimab. The sequence came from an adult with an advanced solid tumor such as melanoma, head and neck, liver or kidney cancer. The CDR3 spells CASSLPSGTGYTDTQYF. The CDR3 bases are TGTGCCAGCAGCTTGCCATCCGGGACAGGGTACACAGATACGCAGTATTTT.